This note documents a single T cell receptor (beta chain) sequence. Its antigen is undetermined. Looked up from germline, CDR1 is SGHTA and CDR2 is FQGNSA. The V gene lost 5 bases and the J gene lost 7 bases, with 18 bases spanning the gap. The length of the CDR3 is 14 residues. Unique molecular identifiers featured in how the TCRbeta library was prepared. Each CDR3 protein is one row after TCRdb ran MiXCR on the PCR reads. The data contain some 140,000 distinct CDR3 sequences, 9.5% to 10% of them singletons. The data were obtained in a study of T-cell reconstitution after alpha-beta-depleted transplantation in children. Study-level points and caveats: Once a year had passed after transplant, T-cell counts and diversity came mostly from newly produced T cells. Several hundred expanded graft clones reportedly were the source of alpha-beta T cells about two months after transplant.

The sequences come from PBMCs, mostly from graft donor cells, collected 180 days after TCRalphabeta/CD19-depleted stem cell transplant. V is TRBV7-2 and J is TRBJ2-7; the D call may be TRBD1 or TRBD2 (5 bases each). This TCR was recovered from a girl under three years old who had a stem cell transplant for combined immunodeficiency, so the T cells may come from the graft donor. CDR3 sequence: CASSRDRVIEEQYF. The DNA for the CDR3 is TGTGCCAGCAGCCGGGACCGGGTGATTGAGGAGCAGTACTTC.